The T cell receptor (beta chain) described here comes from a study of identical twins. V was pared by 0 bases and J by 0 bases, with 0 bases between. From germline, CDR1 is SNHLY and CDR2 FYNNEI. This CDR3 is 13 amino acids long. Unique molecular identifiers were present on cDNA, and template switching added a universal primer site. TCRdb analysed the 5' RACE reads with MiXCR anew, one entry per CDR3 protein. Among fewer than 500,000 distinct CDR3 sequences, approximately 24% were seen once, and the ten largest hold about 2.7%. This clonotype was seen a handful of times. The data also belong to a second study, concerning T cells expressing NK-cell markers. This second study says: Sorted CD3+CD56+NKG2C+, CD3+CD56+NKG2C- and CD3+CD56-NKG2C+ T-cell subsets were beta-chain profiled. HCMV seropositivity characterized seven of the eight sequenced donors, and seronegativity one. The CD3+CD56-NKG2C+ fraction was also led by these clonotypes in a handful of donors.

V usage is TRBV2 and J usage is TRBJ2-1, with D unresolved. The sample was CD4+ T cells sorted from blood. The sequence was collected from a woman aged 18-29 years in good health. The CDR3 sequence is CASSEASYNEQFF. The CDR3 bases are TGTGCCAGCAGTGAAGCCTCCTACAATGAGCAGTTCTTC.